Listed here are 5 T cell receptor beta chains from one sample, sequenced in a study of identifying expanded T cells in peripheral blood. TCRdb keeps only in-frame clones here, not all; method: immunoSEQ multiplex PCR. The table includes over 45,000 clones, about four fifths detected once. Sequenced material: blood. The origin of the receptors is a person aged 18 to 70 in good health.

V is TRBV25-1 and J is TRBJ2-2; 7 bases agree with TRBD1. CDR1 is MGHDK and CDR2 is SYGVNS in the germline V gene. J was trimmed by 5 bases and V by 4 bases; bases with no gene match: 4. This CDR3 comprises 14 residues. The CDR3 DNA reads TGTGCCAGCAGTGTGAGACAGGGAACCGGGGAGCTGTTTTTT. It codes for CASSVRQGTGELFF.

This sequence joins TRBV5-1 and TRBJ1-2; 7 nucleotides align to TRBD1. The V and J ends lost 5 bases and 8 bases, in that order; junction bases with no gene match: 12. The CDR3 extends over 14 amino acids. Per the germline V gene, CDR1 is SGHRS and CDR2 is YFSETQ. The CDR3 DNA reads as TGCGCCAGCAGGCTTGACAGGGCTCTAGTGGGCTACACCTTC. Translation gives CASRLDRALVGYTF. Full variable domain (missing parts from reference TRBV5-1 and TRBJ1-2): KAGVTQTPRYLIKTRGQQVTLSCSPISGHRSVSWYQQTPGQGLQFLFEYFSETQRNKGNFPGRFSGRQFSNSRSEMNVSTLELGDSALYLCASRLDRALVGYTFGSGTRLTVV.

This clone came up once. The chain uses TRBV6-5 and TRBJ1-2; tentatively, D is TRBD1 (6 bases). The length of the CDR3 is 14 residues. Germline-derived CDR1 and CDR2 are MNHEY and SVGAGI. V was pared by 5 bases and J by 2 bases, with 12 bases between. The CDR3 sequence: CASSDGGPNYGYTF. The CDR3 DNA reads as TGTGCCAGCAGTGACGGGGGGCCCAACTATGGCTACACCTTC.

The chain joins TRBV10-3 to TRBJ1-6; D gene uncertain. Trimming shortened V by 7 bases and J by 6 bases, and 10 bases separated the two germline ends. Germline-derived CDR1 and CDR2 are ENHRY and SYGVKD. This CDR3 has 13 amino acids. The CDR3 DNA reads TGTGCCATCACAGGATCCCTTAATTCACCCCTCCACTTT. Translating it yields CAITGSLNSPLHF.

CDR3 loop: CASSETGENTEAFF. The CDR3 nucleotides read TGTGCCAGCAGTGAGACAGGGGAGAACACTGAAGCTTTCTTT. This chain joins TRBV6-4 and TRBJ1-1; 8 nucleotides match TRBD1. Germline V CDR1 and CDR2: MRHNA, SNTAGT. The V segment lost 3 bases and the J segment 1 base; nucleotides outside the gene matches: 1. CDR3 length: 14 residues.